The clone carrying this T cell receptor (beta chain) was observed at least ten times. This sample is drawn from a study of low-dose radiotherapy and immunotherapy resistance in tumors. Alpha- and beta-chain coverage of first-strand cDNA came from TRAV- and TRBV-specific primers. The TCRs were subjected to amplification over around 19 PCR cycles employing a constant-region primer in conjunction with a V-primer adapter. By in vitro transcription, the isolated mRNA was amplified. One entry per CDR3 protein, called by TCRdb with MiXCR from the reads. Here the sample spans roughly 100,000 distinct CDR3 sequences, 20% to 25% being singletons. The time point: after trial treatment. Treatment indicated: LDRT plus nivolumab, ipilimumab, low-dose cyclophosphamide and aspirin (RACIN trial). Every donor's regimen consisted of nivolumab, ipilimumab, aspirin, low-dose cyclophosphamide and low-dose radiotherapy.

Germline V gene data show CDR1 as SGHRS and CDR2 as YFSETQ. The CDR3 has 14 amino acids. Losses at the gene ends were 4 bases for V and 2 bases for J; bases not matched to a gene: 4. This chain connects TRBV5-1 to TRBJ1-2, with 8 bases identical to TRBD1. Sample: PBMCs, taken after low-dose radiotherapy plus immunotherapy. This receptor was taken from a female donor with ovarian cancer. This CDR3 reads CASSLGQANYGYTF. The DNA for the CDR3 is TGCGCCAGCAGCCTGGGACAGGCCAACTATGGCTACACCTTC.